These 10 T cell receptor beta chains originate from one sample sequenced in a study of blood T cell repertoires in COVID-19. The data were produced by immunoSEQ multiplex PCR, yet TCRdb's version contains in-frame clones alone and is incomplete. The data show 90,000 to 100,000 clones, about 86% seen once. Sample: peripheral blood. These receptors were collected from a man in his 60s with acute or convalescent COVID-19.

The chain combines TRBV27 with TRBJ1-2; possible D gene TRBD1, 5 bases. V was cut by 5 bases and J by 3 bases, with 19 bases left in between. The CDR3 runs 16 residues. Germline CDR1 is MNHEY and CDR2 is SMNVEV (reference sequence). The CDR3 sequence is CASSRRGAGVDYGYTF. As DNA, the CDR3 is TGTGCCAGCAGTCGACGTGGGGCTGGGGTTGACTATGGCTACACCTTC.

The rearrangement joins TRBV13 to TRBJ2-7; possibly TRBD1 for D (5 bases). Germline loops: CDR1 PRHDT, CDR2 FYEKMQ (reference sequence). Trimming removed 5 bases from V and 3 bases from J, with 8 bases in between. The CDR3 totals 12 residues. The CDR3 DNA follows: TGTGCCAGCAGCAAGGGGTTCTACGAGCAGTACTTC. Its protein is CASSKGFYEQYF.

This clone was seen a few times. The V gene is TRBV6-1, the J gene TRBJ2-3; 11 bases are a match to TRBD1. The J segment lost 4 bases and the V segment lost 2 bases, leaving 5 bases of the junction unmatched. Germline V CDR1 and CDR2: MNHNS, SASEGT. The CDR3 sequence is 16 residues long. The CDR3 bases are TGTGCCAGCAGTGAAACCGGGACAGGGGGTCCAGATACGCAGTATTTT. This sequence encodes CASSETGTGGPDTQYF.

The chain couples TRBV4-1 to TRBJ1-5, with D hard to call. Germline V gene data show CDR1 as MGHRA and CDR2 as YSYEKL. The CDR3 sequence is 14 residues long. V was clipped by 0 bases and J by 5 bases, with 8 bases between them. This CDR3 reads CASSQDPEDQPQHF. The CDR3 DNA follows: TGCGCCAGCAGCCAAGACCCTGAGGATCAGCCCCAGCATTTT.

This clone came up a few times. The chain couples TRBV29-1 to TRBJ1-2; D remains ambiguous. Germline CDR1 is SQVTM and CDR2 is ANQGSEA. Trimming stripped 0 bases from V and 8 bases from J, with 13 bases between. The CDR3 has 13 amino acids. CDR3 residues: CSVEDQAGIGYTF. Written as DNA, the CDR3 is TGCAGCGTTGAAGATCAAGCAGGAATAGGCTACACCTTC.

The CDR3 DNA sequence: TGTGCCAGCAGCCCCGGGGGGCGGGGAGAGACCCAGTACTTC. Protein product: CASSPGGRGETQYF. This chain joins TRBV11-3 and TRBJ2-5; a possible D gene is TRBD2 (7 bases). The germline V gene encodes CDR1 SGHNT and CDR2 YENEEA. This CDR3 spans 14 amino acids. Trimming removed 5 bases at V and 4 bases at J, with 14 bases between.

The J gene is TRBJ1-2, the V gene TRBV2; weak D call: TRBD1 (6 bases). CDR3 length equals 12 residues. CDR1 is SNHLY and CDR2 is FYNNEI in the germline V gene. The CDR3 region has the DNA TGTGCTGCGGGGGCGGCTAACTATGGCTACACCTTC. Its translation is CAAGAANYGYTF.

This chain connects TRBV24-1 to TRBJ2-2, with D perhaps TRBD1 (5 bases). The CDR3 consists of 14 residues. Trimming took off 8 bases at V and 2 bases at J, with 11 bases between the two ends. The V gene's germline CDR1 is KGHDR and CDR2 SFDVKD. For the CDR3, the DNA is TGTGCCACCAAGGCAGGGTATAACACCGGGGAGCTGTTTTTT. Encoded protein: CATKAGYNTGELFF.

The chain joins TRBV28 to TRBJ1-2; 7 bases align to TRBD1. V trimming: 5 bases; J trimming: 4 bases; junction bases outside the gene matches: 7. This CDR3 comprises 14 residues. Germline V CDR1 and CDR2: MDHEN, SYDVKM. The CDR3 nucleotides are TGTGCCAGCAGTGATCCGGGACAGATCTATGGCTACACCTTC. It translates to CASSDPGQIYGYTF.

The chain has TRBV19 and TRBJ1-2, with 8 positions matching TRBD1. Germline assignment: CDR1 LNHDA and CDR2 SQIVND (reference sequence). V lost 6 bases and J lost 5; bases outside the gene matches: 5. The CDR3 is 13 residues long. The CDR3 bases are TGTGCCAGTAGGACAGGGGAGTGGTATGGCTACACCTTC. It encodes CASRTGEWYGYTF. Supplemented by reference TRBV19 and TRBJ1-2, the full variable domain reads DGGITQSPKYLFRKEGQNVTLSCEQNLNHDAMYWYRQDPGQGLRLIYYSQIVNDFQKGDIAEGYSVSREKKESFPLTVTSAQKNPTAFYLCASRTGEWYGYTFGSGTRLTVV.